This record concerns one T cell receptor (beta chain) sequence. Its target is not known. The sample comes from a study of CD8+ T cells in alopecia areata. For the study at large: The tofacitinib course ran for 6 to 18 months and was followed by 6 months off drug. Study results and limitations: The study found that many expanded lesional clones persisted in scalp and blood during tofacitinib.

Treatment noted: oral pan-JAK inhibitor, 5-10 mg twice daily. The authors extracted RNA and reverse transcribed it into cDNA as the sequencing template. Assay: immunoSEQ multiplex PCR; the TCRdb copy retains only in-frame clones and omits some. The sample lists around 120,000 clones; 50% to 55% were seen once. V lost 7 bases and J lost 2; bases outside the gene matches: 8. The germline gives CDR1 SEHNR, CDR2 FQNEAQ (reference sequence). The CDR3 covers 15 residues. The chain carries TRBV7-9 and TRBJ1-1; 9 bases line up with TRBD1. The specimen was CD4+ T cells sorted from blood, collected at week 4, from a patient treated with tofacitinib. The TCR comes from a human donor with alopecia areata. In DNA, the CDR3 is TGTGCCAGCACCTATTTACAGGGGGCAAACACTGAAGCTTTCTTT. Translated, it gives CASTYLQGANTEAFF.